The source of this T cell receptor (beta chain) is a study of beta chain features in type 1 diabetes (dated by TCRdb to 2017 to 2018). Study-wide context: Mean age, gender distribution, total cell number and subset yield did not differ between patients and healthy donors. A total of roughly 99 million sorted cells were examined across all samples, and the number of cells per subset was strongly correlated with RNA yield. The study compared the TCRB repertoires of sorted circulating CD4+ T cell subsets in recently diagnosed type 1 diabetes patients with those in matched healthy donors. Whereas all 30 or so donors provided naive and central memory subsets, regulatory and stem cell-like memory subsets were isolated from just 8 patients and about eight healthy donors. Broader findings and caveats from the paper: Naive, central memory and regulatory TCRB repertoires appeared to be more similar among patients than among healthy donors. Because the HLA sub-analyses included only small numbers of individuals, any influence of HLA type on TCRB rearrangement was left unresolved. At VDJ recombination sites, type 1 diabetes patients had fewer insertions and more deleted nucleotides, which implies abnormalities in thymic rearrangement. PCR may preferentially amplify shorter templates, but because patient and control samples were amplified and corrected together, any resulting skew would affect both groups equally. Because cDNA was sequenced instead of genomic DNA, activated cells with high expression could be over-represented, although the groups did not differ in activation or CD3 levels. In all four CD4+ subsets, TCRB CDR3 length was moderately but significantly shorter in type 1 diabetes patients.

A single peripheral blood draw of around 120 mL on average was collected from each donor into heparinised tubes. A BD FACSAria II and a panel including CD45RO, CCR7, CD25, CD127, CD95 and CD27 were used to sort naive, central memory, regulatory and stem cell-like memory CD4+ T cells. Purity was above 95% for every sorted population. Right away, PBMCs were isolated by Lymphoprep density gradient centrifugation and were stained directly, with no culture step. So that batch effects would be minimized, each experiment stained and sorted samples in pairs, pairing one healthy donor with one patient. The germline V gene encodes CDR1 DFQATT and CDR2 SNEGSKA (reference sequence). Trimming costs V 6 bases and J 5 bases, and their ends lie 7 bases apart. From its cysteine to its phenylalanine, the CDR3 spans 10 amino acids. Only the CDR3 DNA is retained, 30 bases long and in frame from the first base. The High Capacity cDNA Reverse Transcription Kit was used to reverse transcribe all of the isolated RNA, meaning that expressed TCRB transcripts were what got sequenced. Naive, central memory and regulatory T cell samples underwent deep immunoSEQ sequencing, averaging about 3.3 million total reads per sample. Sorted cells were lysed in RLT buffer, and RNA was extracted using DNase-treated RNeasy Micro or Mini kits according to cell number. Each cell subset was processed on its own to prevent cross-contamination, while patient and healthy donor samples were processed together. The immunoSEQ multiplex PCR was used to amplify TCRB sequences from cDNA, yielding 87-bp fragments that span the CDR3 region. Sequencing of the amplicons was performed on the Illumina HiSeq platform. The authors' pipeline ran thus. Synthetic template baselines were used to correct PCR bias computationally, reads within Hamming distance 2 were collapsed together, and singletons that could not be merged were discarded. By aligning reads against IMGT, V, D and J genes, CDR3 length, and insertions or deletions at six rearrangement sites were assigned. Within each subset, clonotype counts were normalized to sorted cell number, and only after that were true diversity and Gini coefficients computed with the tcR R package. The overlap coefficient, calculated on TCRB nucleotide sequences, was used to quantify repertoire sharing. Out-of-frame TCRB sequences from naive cells were analyzed to stand in for the pre-selection repertoire. TCRdb obtained this table from immuneACCESS and retained in-frame rearrangements with V and J assigned. These tables miss some clones; where compared with another copy, unresolved V genes account for less than half of the shortfall, and the remainder is unexplained. The DNA gave D and trimming, while V, J and clone size come from that table. This sample holds 430,000 or so clones; about 10% were observed only once. The ten largest clones add up to over 0.04% of the sample.

This clone was counted between two and nine times. Its antigen specificity is not known. The input lacks base qualities; no much larger clone sits a single base away. The sequence links TRBV20-1 to TRBJ1-2; no D gene can be assigned with confidence. This clonotype originated in a woman aged 18-29 years in good health. The source material was naive CD4+ T cells from blood. Reading the label with the study, this specimen's cell subset or site is: true naive CD4+ T cells. CDR3 loop: CSAGIYGYTF. The DNA sequence is TGCAGTGCAGGGATTTATGGCTACACCTTC.